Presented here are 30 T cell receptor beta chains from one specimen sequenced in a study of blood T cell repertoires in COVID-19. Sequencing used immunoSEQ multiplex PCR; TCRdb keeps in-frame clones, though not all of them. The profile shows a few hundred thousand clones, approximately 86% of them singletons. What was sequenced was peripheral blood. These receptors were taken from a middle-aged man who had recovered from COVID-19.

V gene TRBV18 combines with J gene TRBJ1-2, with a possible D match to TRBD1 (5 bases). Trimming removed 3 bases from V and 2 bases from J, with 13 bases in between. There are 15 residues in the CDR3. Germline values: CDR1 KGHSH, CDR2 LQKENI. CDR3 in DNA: TGTGCCAGCTCACCCCCCGACAGAGGAAACTATGGCTACACCTTC. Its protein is CASSPPDRGNYGYTF.

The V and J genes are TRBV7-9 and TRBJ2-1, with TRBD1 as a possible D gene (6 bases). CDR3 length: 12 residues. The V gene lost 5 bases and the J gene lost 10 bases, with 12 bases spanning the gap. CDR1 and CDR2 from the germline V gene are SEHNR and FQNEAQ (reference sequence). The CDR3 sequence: CASSPRTAEQFF. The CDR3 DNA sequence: TGTGCCAGCAGCCCTAGGACAGCCGAGCAGTTCTTC.

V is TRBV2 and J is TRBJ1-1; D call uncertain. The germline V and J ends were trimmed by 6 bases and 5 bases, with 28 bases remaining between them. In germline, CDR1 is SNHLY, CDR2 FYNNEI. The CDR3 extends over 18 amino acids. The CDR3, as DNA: TGTGCCAGCAGATACGGGAAACGAACGGCTCGTCTGGGGACTGAAGCTTTCTTT. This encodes CASRYGKRTARLGTEAFF.

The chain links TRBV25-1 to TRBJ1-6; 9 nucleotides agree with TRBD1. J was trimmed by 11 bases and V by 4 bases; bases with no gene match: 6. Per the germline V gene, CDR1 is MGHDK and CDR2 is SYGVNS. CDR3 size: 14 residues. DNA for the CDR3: TGTGCCAGCAGTGGGGGGACAGGGTACGCACCCCTCCACTTT. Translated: CASSGGTGYAPLHF. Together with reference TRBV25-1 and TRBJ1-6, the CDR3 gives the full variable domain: EADIYQTPRYLVIGTGKKITLECSQTMGHDKMYWYQQDPGMELHLIHYSYGVNSTEKGDLSSESTVSRIRTEHFPLTLESARPSHTSQYLCASSGGTGYAPLHFGNGTRLTVT.

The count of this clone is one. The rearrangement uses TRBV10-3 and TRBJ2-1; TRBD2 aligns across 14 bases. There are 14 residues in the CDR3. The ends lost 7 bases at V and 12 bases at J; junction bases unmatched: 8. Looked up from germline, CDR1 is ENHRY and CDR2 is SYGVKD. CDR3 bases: TGTGCCATCACCACGGGACTAGCGGGAGAGGGGCAGTTCTTC. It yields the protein CAITTGLAGEGQFF.

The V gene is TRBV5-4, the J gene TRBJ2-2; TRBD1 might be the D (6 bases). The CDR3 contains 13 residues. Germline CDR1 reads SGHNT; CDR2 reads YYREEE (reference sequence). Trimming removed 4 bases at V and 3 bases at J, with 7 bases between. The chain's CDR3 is CASSGQYTGELFF. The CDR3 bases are TGTGCCAGCAGCGGACAGTACACCGGGGAGCTGTTTTTT.

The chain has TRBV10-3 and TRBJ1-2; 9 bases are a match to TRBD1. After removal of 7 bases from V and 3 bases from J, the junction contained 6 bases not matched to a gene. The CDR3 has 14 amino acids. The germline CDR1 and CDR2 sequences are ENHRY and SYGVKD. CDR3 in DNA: TGTGCCATCAAAGGGACAGGGACCTACTATGGCTACACCTTC. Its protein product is CAIKGTGTYYGYTF.

CDR3 loop: CASSLVTSEGETQYF. DNA for the CDR3: TGTGCCAGCAGCTTAGTCACTAGCGAGGGGGAGACCCAGTACTTC. The V call is TRBV7-2, the J call TRBJ2-5, with 7 bases identical to TRBD2. Germline loops: CDR1 SGHTA, CDR2 FQGNSA. The CDR3 length is 15 residues. The V and J ends lost 1 base and 5 bases, in that order; junction bases with no gene match: 7.

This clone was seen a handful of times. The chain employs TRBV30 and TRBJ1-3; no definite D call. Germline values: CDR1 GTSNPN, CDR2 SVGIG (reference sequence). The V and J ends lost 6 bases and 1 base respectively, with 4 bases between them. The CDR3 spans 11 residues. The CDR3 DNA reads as TGTGCCTGTCCATCTGGAAACACCATATATTTT. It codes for CACPSGNTIYF.

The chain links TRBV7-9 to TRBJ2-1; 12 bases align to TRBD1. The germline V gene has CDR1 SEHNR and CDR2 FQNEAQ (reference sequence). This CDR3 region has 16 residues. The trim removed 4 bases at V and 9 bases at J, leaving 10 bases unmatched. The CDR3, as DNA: TGTGCCAGCAGCTCCCGATCCGGGACAGGGGGCGGTGAGCAGTTCTTC. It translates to CASSSRSGTGGGEQFF.

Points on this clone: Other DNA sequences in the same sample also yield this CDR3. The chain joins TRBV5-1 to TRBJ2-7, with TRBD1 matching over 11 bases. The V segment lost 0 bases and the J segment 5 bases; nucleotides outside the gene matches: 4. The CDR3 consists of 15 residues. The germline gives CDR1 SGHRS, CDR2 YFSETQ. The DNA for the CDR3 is TGCGCCAGCAGCTTGGACGGACAGGGGGCCCACGAGCAGTACTTC. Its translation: CASSLDGQGAHEQYF.

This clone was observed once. The CDR3 spells CASSLRLAATTDTQYF. CDR3 nucleotide sequence: TGCGCCAGCAGCCTCAGACTAGCGGCAACCACAGATACGCAGTATTTT. The rearrangement uses TRBV5-1 and TRBJ2-3, with 9 bases aligning to TRBD2. The CDR3 runs to 16 residues. V lost 4 bases and J lost 2; bases outside the gene matches: 8. Germline V lookup: CDR1 SGHRS, CDR2 YFSETQ.

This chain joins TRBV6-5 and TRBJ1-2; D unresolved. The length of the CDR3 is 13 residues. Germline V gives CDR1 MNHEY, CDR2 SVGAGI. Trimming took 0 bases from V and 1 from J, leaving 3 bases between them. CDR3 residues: CASSYSSNYGYTF. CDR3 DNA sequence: TGTGCCAGCAGTTACTCGAGTAACTATGGCTACACCTTC.

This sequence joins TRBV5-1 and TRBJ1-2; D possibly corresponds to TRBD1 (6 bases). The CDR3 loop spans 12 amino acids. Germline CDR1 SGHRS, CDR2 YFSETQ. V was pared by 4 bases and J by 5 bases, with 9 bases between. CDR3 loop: CASSEQGYGYTF. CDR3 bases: TGCGCCAGCAGCGAACAGGGTTATGGCTACACCTTC.

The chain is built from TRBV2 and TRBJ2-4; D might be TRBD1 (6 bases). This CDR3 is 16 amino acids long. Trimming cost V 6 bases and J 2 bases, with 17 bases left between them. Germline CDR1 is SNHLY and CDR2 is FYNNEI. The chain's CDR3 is CASRVELRGTKNIQYF. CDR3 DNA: TGTGCCAGCAGGGTAGAACTCAGGGGCACCAAAAACATTCAGTACTTC.

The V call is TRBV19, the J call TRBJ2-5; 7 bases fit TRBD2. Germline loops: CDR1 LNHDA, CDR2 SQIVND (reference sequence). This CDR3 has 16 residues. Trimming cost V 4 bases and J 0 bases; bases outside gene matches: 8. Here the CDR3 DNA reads TGTGCCAGTAGTAAGTTAGAGCGGGGATACCAAGAGACCCAGTACTTC. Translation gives CASSKLERGYQETQYF.

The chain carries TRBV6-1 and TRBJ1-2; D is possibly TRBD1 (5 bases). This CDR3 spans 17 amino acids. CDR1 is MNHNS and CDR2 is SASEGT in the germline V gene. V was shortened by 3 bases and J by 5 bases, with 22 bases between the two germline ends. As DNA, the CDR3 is TGTGCCAGCAGTGATTTTCCGGGGGGTAGTAGTAGGTATGGCTACACCTTC. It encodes CASSDFPGGSSRYGYTF.

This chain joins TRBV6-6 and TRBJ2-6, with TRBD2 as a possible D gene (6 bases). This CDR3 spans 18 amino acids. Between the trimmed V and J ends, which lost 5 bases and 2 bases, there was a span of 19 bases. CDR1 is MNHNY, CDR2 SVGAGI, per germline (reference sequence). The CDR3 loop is CASSPNLGGTAGANVLTF. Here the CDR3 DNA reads TGTGCCAGCAGTCCCAACCTGGGGGGTACGGCTGGGGCCAACGTCCTGACTTTC.

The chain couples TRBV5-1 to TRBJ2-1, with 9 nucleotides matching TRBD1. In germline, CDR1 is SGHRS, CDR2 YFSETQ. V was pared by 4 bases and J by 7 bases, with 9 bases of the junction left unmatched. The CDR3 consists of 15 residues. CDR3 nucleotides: TGCGCCAGCAGCCCCTCGGGACAGGGTAGGAATGAGCAGTTCTTC. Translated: CASSPSGQGRNEQFF.

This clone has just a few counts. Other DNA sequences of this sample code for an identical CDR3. CDR3 DNA sequence: TGTGCCAGCAGCCTTACAGGGGGCAATCAGCCCCAGCATTTT. Residues: CASSLTGGNQPQHF. The chain links TRBV7-9 to TRBJ1-5; TRBD1 agrees at 7 bases. V gave up 5 bases and J gave up 2 bases; unmatched junction bases: 3. There are 14 residues in the CDR3. Germline V gene data show CDR1 as SEHNR and CDR2 as FQNEAQ (reference sequence). The variable domain in full, completed from reference TRBV7-9 and TRBJ1-5, reads DTGVSQNPRHKITKRGQNVTFRCDPISEHNRLYWYRQTLGQGPEFLTYFQNEAQLEKSRLLSDRFSAERPKGSFSTLEIQRTEQGDSAMYLCASSLTGGNQPQHFGDGTRLSIL.

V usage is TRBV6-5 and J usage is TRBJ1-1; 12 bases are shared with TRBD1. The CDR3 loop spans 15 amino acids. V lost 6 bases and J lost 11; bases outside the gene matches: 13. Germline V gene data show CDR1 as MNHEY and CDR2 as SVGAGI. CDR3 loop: CASRVSGTGGVRAFF. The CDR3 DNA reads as TGTGCCAGCAGGGTTTCCGGGACAGGGGGCGTTAGGGCTTTCTTT.

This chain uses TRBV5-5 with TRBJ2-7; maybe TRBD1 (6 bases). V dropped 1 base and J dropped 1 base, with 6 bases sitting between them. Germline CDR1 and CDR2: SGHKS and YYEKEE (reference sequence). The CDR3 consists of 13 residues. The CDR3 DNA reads TGTGCCAGCAGCTTGCAGGGGTCCTACGAGCAGTACTTC. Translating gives CASSLQGSYEQYF.

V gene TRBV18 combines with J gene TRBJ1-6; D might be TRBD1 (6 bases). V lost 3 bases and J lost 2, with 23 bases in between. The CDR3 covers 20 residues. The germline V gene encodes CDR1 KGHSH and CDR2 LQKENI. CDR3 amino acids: CASSPLGTRSRTTYNSPLHF. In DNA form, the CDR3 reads TGTGCCAGCTCACCTCTCGGGACACGGTCCCGGACGACCTATAATTCACCCCTCCACTTT. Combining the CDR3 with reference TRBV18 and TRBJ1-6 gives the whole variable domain NAGVMQNPRHLVRRRGQEARLRCSPMKGHSHVYWYRQLPEEGLKFMVYLQKENIIDESGMPKERFSAEFPKEGPSILRIQQVVRGDSAAYFCASSPLGTRSRTTYNSPLHFGNGTRLTVT.

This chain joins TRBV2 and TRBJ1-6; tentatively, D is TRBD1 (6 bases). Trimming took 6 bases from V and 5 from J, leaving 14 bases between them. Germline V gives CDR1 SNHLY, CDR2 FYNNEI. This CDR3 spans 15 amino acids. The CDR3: CASSGRGPDNSPLHF. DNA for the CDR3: TGTGCCAGCAGCGGCAGGGGTCCGGATAATTCACCCCTCCACTTT. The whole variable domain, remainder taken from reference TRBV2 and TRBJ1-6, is EPEVTQTPSHQVTQMGQEVILRCVPISNHLYFYWYRQILGQKVEFLVSFYNNEISEKSEIFDDQFSVERPDGSNFTLKIRSTKLEDSAMYFCASSGRGPDNSPLHFGNGTRLTVT.

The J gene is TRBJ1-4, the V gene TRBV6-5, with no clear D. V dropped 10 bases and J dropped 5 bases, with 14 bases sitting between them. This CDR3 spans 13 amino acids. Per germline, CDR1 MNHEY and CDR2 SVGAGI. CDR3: CATGRLTNEKLFF. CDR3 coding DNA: TGTGCCACTGGCAGGCTTACCAATGAAAAACTGTTTTTT.

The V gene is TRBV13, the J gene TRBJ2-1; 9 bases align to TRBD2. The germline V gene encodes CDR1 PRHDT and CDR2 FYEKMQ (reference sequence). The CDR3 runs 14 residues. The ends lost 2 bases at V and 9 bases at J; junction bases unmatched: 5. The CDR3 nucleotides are TGTGCCAGCAGCTTACTGGGCGGGAGGGCTGAGCAGTTCTTC. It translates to CASSLLGGRAEQFF.

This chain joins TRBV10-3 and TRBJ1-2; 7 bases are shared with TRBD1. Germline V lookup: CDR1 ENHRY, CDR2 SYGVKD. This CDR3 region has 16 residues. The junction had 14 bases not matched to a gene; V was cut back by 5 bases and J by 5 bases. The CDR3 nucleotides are TGTGCCATCAGTCCGTCGACAGGGTCGGATAGTTATGGCTACACCTTC. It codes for CAISPSTGSDSYGYTF.

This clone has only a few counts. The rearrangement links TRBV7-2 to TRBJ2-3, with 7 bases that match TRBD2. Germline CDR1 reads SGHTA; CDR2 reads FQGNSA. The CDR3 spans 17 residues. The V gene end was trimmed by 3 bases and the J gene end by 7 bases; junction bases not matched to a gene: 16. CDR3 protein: CASSLEAGGTAEHTQYF. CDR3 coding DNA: TGTGCCAGCAGCTTGGAGGCCGGGGGGACCGCTGAGCATACGCAGTATTTT.

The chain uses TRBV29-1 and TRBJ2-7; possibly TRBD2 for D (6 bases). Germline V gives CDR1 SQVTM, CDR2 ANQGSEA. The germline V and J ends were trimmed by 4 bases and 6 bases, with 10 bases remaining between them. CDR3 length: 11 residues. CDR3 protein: CSVVSGGEQYF. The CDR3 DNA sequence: TGCAGCGTTGTCTCCGGGGGCGAGCAGTACTTC.

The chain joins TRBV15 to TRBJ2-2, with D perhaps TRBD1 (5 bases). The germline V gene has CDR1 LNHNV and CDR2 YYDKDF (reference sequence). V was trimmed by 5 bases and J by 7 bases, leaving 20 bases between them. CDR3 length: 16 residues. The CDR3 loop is CATSRFRWQGNGELFF. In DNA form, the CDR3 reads TGTGCCACCAGCCGCTTTCGGTGGCAGGGCAACGGGGAGCTGTTTTTT.